The sequence of this TCR beta chain was determined in a study of blood T cell repertoires in COVID-19. Study summary: There were acute and convalescent COVID-19 samples, and they came from the United States, Italy and Spain.

Methods used by the authors: It was from reference gene primer amplification that nucleated cell counts were estimated. The method was immunoSEQ multiplex PCR; TCRdb's version includes in-frame clones alone and lacks a portion of them. That table supplies the V and J calls and clone size; D and trimming were determined from the DNA. The data show 65,000 to 85,000 clones, 75% to 90% seen once. This CDR3 has 13 amino acids. Trimming took 1 base from V and 11 from J, leaving 10 bases between them. CDR1 SGHNT and CDR2 YYREEE come from the germline V gene (reference sequence). The receptor was derived from a man at least 80 years old with COVID-19, enrolled during active disease. Material for sequencing was peripheral blood. This chain joins TRBV5-4 and TRBJ1-6, with D perhaps matching TRBD1 (5 bases). The CDR3 DNA sequence: TGTGCCAGCAGCTTGCAGGGTACGACACCCCTCCACTTT. Residues: CASSLQGTTPLHF. Full variable domain (missing parts from reference TRBV5-4 and TRBJ1-6): ETGVTQSPTHLIKTRGQQVTLRCSSQSGHNTVSWYQQALGQGPQFIFQYYREEENGRGNFPPRFSGLQFPNYSSELNVNALELDDSALYLCASSLQGTTPLHFGNGTRLTVT.